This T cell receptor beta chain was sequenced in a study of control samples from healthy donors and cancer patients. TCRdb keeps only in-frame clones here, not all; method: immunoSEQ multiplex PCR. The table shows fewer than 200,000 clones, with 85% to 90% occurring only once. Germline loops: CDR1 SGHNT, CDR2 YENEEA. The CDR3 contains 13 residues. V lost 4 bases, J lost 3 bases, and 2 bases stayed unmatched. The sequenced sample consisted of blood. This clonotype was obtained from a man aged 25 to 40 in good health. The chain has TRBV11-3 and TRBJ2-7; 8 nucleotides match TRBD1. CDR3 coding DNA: TGTGCCAGCAGCTCGGACAGGGACTACGAGCAGTACTTC. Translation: CASSSDRDYEQYF.